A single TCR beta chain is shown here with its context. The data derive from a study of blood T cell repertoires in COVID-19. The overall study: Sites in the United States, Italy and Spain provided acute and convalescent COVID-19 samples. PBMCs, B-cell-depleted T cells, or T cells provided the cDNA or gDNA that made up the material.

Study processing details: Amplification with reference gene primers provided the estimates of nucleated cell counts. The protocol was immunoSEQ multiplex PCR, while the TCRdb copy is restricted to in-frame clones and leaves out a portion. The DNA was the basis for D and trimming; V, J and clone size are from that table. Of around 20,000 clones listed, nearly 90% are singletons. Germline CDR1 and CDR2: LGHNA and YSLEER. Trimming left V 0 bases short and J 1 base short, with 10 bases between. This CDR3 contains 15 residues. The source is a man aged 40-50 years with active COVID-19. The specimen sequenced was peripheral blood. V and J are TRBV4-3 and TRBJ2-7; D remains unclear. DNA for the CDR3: TGCGCCAGCAGCCAAGACCTTACGGGTTCCTACGAGCAGTACTTC. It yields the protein CASSQDLTGSYEQYF.